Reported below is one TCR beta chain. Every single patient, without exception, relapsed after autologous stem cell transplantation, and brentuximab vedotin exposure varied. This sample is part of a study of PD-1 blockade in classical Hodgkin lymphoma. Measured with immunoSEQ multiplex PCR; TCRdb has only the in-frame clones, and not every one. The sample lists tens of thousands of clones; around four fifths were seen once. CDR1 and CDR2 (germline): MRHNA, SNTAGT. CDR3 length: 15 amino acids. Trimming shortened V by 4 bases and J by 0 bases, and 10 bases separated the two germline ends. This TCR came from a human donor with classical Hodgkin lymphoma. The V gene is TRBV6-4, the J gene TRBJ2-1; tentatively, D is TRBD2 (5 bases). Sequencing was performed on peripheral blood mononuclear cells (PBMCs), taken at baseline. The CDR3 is CASSVYGVSYNEQFF. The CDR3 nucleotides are TGTGCCAGCAGTGTGTACGGGGTCTCCTACAATGAGCAGTTCTTC.